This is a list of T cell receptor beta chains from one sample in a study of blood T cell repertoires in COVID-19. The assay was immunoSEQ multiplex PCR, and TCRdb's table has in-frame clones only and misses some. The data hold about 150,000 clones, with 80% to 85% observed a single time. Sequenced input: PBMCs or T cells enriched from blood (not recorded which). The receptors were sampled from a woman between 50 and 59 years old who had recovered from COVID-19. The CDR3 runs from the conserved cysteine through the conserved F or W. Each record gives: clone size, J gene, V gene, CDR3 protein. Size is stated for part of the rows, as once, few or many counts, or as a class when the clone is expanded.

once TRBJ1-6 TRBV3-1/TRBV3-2 CASSRDSPLHF
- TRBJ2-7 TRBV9 CASSVDGAGSGEQYF
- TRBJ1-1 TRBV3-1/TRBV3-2 CASSQGTANTEAFF
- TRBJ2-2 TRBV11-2 CASSLGTSANTGELFF
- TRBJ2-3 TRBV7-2 CASSLRTSGGYLTDTQYF
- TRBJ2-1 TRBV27 CASHNPSGGYNEQFF
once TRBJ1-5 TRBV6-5 CASTHGAAGNQPQHF
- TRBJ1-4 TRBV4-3 CASSQTWTQGEEKLFF
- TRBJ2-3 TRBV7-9 CASSRAGLGTDTQYF
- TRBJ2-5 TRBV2 CASIRQGGKETQYF
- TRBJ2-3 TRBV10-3 CAIRMSGGEIYGTDTQYF
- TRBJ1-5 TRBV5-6 CASSLQGRDQPQHF
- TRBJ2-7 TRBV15 CATSEGGIFSYEQYF
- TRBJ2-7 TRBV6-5 CASRRQGPSYEQYF
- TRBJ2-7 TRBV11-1 CASSTGDEQYF
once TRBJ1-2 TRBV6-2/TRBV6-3 CASSYRGRPNYGYTF
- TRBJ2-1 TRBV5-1 CASSLLATGVNEQFF
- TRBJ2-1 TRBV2 CASRETGSYNEQFF
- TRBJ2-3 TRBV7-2 CASSLSRPEGTQYF
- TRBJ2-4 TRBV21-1 CASSKVGTSGLMPIAKNIQYF
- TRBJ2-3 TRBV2 CASSDARTSTDTQYF
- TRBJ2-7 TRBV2 CASSEIRGYEQYF
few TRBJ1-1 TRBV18 CASSPGQRDEAFF
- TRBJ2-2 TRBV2 CASGIQGTGELFF
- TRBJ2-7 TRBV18 CASSQTRDEQYF
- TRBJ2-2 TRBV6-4 CASRSLWGRPHTGELFF
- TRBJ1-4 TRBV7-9 CASSLWGQGGEKLFF
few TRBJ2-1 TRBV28 CASSEAGSSYNEQFF
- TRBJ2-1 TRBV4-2 CASSQEYTSGRNEQFF
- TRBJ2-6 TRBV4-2 CASSQGTGTGANVLTF
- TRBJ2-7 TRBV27 CASSLASGSYEQYF
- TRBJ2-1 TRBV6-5 CASSRAGDNEQFF
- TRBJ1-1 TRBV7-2 CASSLFGQVTEAFF
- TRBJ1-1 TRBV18 CASSPLTGDTEAFF
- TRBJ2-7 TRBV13 CASSLAPSGGYEQYF
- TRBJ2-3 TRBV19 CASKPGRGFTDTQYF
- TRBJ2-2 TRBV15 CATSRGRGELFF
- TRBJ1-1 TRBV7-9 CASSLFGSTEAFF
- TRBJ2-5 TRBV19 CASSISGLETQYF
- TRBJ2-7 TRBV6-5 CASSYRTVSSYEQYF
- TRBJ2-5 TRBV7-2 CASRSPAGAPETQYF
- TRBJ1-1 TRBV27 CASSFKSGGNTEAFF
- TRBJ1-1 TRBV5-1 CASSFDPQGMTIEAFF
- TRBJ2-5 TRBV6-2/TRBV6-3 CASSLLGLALIETQYF
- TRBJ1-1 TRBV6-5 CASTRGVMNTEAFF
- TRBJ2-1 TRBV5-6 CASSSIGLDSIREQFF
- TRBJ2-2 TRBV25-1 CASSGTGLLVRELFF
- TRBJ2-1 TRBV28 CASRPGTINNEQFF
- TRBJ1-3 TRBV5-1 CASSLGGPRTGNTIYF
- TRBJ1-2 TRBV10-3 CAISDLRDGYTF
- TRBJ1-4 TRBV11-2 CASSLVGEEKLFF
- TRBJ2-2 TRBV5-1 CASTPTSGRAFGELFF
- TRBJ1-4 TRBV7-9 CASSLAAGQSYEKLFF
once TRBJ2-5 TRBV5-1 CASSEGGTGQETQYF
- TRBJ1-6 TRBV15 CATSRDQGQNSPLHF
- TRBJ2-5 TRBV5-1 CASRGAGSKGQETQYF
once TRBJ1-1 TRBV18 CASSPLQGLTEAFF
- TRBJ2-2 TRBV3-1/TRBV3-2 CASSPSGGSGELFF
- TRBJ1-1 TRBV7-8 CASSFEAGGTEAFF
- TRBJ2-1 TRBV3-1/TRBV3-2 CASSQVWSGTYNEQFF